This paragraph covers one T cell receptor (beta chain) sequence. As yet, its antigen is unknown. Clones were read by immunoSEQ multiplex PCR, and TCRdb kept only the in-frame ones, dropping some. The repertoire includes some 50,000 clones, around 60% of them detected once, and 20% sits in the top ten. The source of the sample is a study of cytotoxic CD8 clonotypes in ibrutinib-treated CLL. In the study overall: Response was recorded as partial in approximately 25 patients and complete in 2; at median roughly 70 months, roughly 15 remained remitted and about twelve had progressed. Response specimens were obtained following a median treatment duration of approximately 11 months, with a range of 6 to 36. Study conclusions and caveats: Sustained-remission and progressing patients were not sampled at matched times. Clonality went higher at ibrutinib response and then dropped back toward baseline at progression.

The CDR3 has 13 amino acids. J gave up 7 bases and V 10 bases, and 8 bases lay outside the gene matches. Germline V gene lookup returns CDR1 MNHEY and CDR2 SMNVEV (reference sequence). This sequence originates from a human donor with chronic lymphocytic leukemia. The chain joins TRBV27 to TRBJ2-3, with 10 positions matching TRBD1. The source was PBMCs, collected after 24 months of ibrutinib treatment. The CDR3 loop reads CATIGQGGHTQYF. The CDR3 DNA sequence: TGTGCCACCATTGGACAGGGGGGACATACGCAGTATTTT.